This TCR beta chain was recovered during a study of cytomegalovirus exposure and HLA in healthy donors. Whole-study results and caveats: In a later analysis, across HLA loci, associated TCR counts were highest for DRB1, lowest for HLA-C.

Comment on this clone: As yet, its antigen is unknown.

The PCR ran on 60 Vbeta and 13 Jbeta primers. Repertoires were generated with immunoSEQ multiplex PCR, while TCRdb's copy carries only in-frame clones and drops some. The sample contains about 97,000 clones, approximately 82% of which appear only once. The sample consisted of PBMCs. The TCR comes from a middle-aged man in good health and CMV-seronegative.

The CDR3 DNA reads as TGTGCCAGCAGGGGGGACAGGCTGAACACTGAAGCTTTCTTT. This encodes CASRGDRLNTEAFF. V is TRBV27 and J is TRBJ1-1; TRBD1 agrees at 8 bases. With 6 bases clipped from V and 0 bases from J, the junction kept 3 bases outside the gene matches. This CDR3 has 14 residues. Germline CDR1 is MNHEY and CDR2 is SMNVEV (reference sequence).